This T cell receptor beta chain was sequenced for a study of T-cell reconstitution after alpha-beta-depleted transplantation in children. The V end was cut by 3 bases, the J end by 1 base, with 6 bases between. Germline V gene lookup returns CDR1 DFQATT and CDR2 SNEGSKA (reference sequence). CDR3 size: 12 residues. Unique molecular identifiers were used to barcode this TCRbeta library. TCRdb independently ran MiXCR on the PCR reads; one entry per CDR3 protein. This sample yields hundreds of thousands of distinct CDR3 sequences, of which roughly a tenth are seen a single time; 5% to 7% belongs to the top ten. A few counts support this clonotype.

The V gene is TRBV20-1, the J gene TRBJ2-5; D is unresolved. This receptor was taken from a human donor who donated a stem cell graft to a child with acute lymphoblastic leukemia. The sample consisted of PBMCs from the stem cell graft donor, taken from the stem cell graft. CDR3 protein: CSASPSQETQYF. The CDR3 DNA follows: TGCAGTGCTAGTCCTAGCCAAGAGACCCAGTACTTC.